This entry features one T cell receptor beta chain sequence. CDR3 length equals 15 residues. Germline V gene sequence: CDR1 SEHNR, CDR2 FQNEAQ (reference sequence). J lost 7 bases, V lost 5 bases, and 13 bases had no gene match. Repertoires were generated with immunoSEQ multiplex PCR, while TCRdb's copy carries only in-frame clones and drops some. The data show about 230,000 clones, about 90% seen once. The sample originates from a study of blood T cell repertoires in COVID-19. Overall study: The United States, Italy and Spain provided the acute and convalescent COVID-19 samples.

Sequenced sample: PBMCs or T cells enriched from blood (not recorded which). The TCR sequence derives from a woman aged 25-40 years who had been exposed to COVID-19. The chain carries TRBV7-9 and TRBJ1-2; 7 bases align to TRBD1. CDR3 residues: CASSLGTATIGGYTF. As DNA, the CDR3 is TGTGCCAGCAGCCTCGGGACAGCCACTATCGGTGGCTACACCTTC.